Below are 13 T cell receptor beta chains sequenced from a single sample in a study of blood T cell repertoires in COVID-19. Clones were sequenced by immunoSEQ multiplex PCR, and TCRdb holds only the in-frame ones, with some missing. Of 200,000 to 250,000 clones listed, nearly 90% were seen once; the top ten hold less than 15%. What was sequenced was peripheral blood. These receptors originate from a woman aged 18 to 35 who had recovered from COVID-19.

A remark on this clone: A much bigger clone sits one base away, suggesting this may be a read error. The rearrangement links TRBV27 to TRBJ2-2, with TRBD2 matching 12 bases. V lost 6 bases, J lost 4 bases, and 0 bases stayed unmatched. CDR3 length: 14 amino acids. The germline V gene encodes CDR1 MNHEY and CDR2 SMNVEV (reference sequence). The CDR3 bases are TGTGCCAGCAGACTAGCGGGAGGCACCGGGGAGCTGTTTTTT. It codes for CASRLAGGTGELFF.

The chain couples TRBV28 to TRBJ2-5; 10 nucleotides match TRBD2. The CDR3 consists of 15 residues. V dropped 5 bases and J dropped 2; count of bases not matched to a gene: 5. Germline values: CDR1 MDHEN, CDR2 SYDVKM. CDR3 bases: TGTGCCAGCAGTCCCTCACTAGCGGGGCAAGAGACCCAGTACTTC. It encodes CASSPSLAGQETQYF.

This clone has just one count. The chain uses TRBV6-6 and TRBJ2-1; perhaps TRBD2 as D (5 bases). Germline V gives CDR1 MNHNY, CDR2 SVGAGI (reference sequence). This CDR3 region has 11 residues. V dropped 6 bases and J dropped 9 bases, with 9 bases sitting between them. The CDR3 protein is CASSARGEQFF. DNA of the CDR3: TGTGCCAGCAGCGCTCGGGGTGAGCAGTTCTTC.

This clone was detected once. V usage is TRBV7-3 and J usage is TRBJ1-1; D is unclear. The CDR3 consists of 14 residues. V lost 1 base, J lost 3 bases, and 9 bases lay in between. Germline lookup yields CDR1 SGHTA and CDR2 FQGTGA. The CDR3 spells CASSLNNGDTEAFF. CDR3 DNA sequence: TGTGCCAGCAGCTTAAACAACGGGGACACTGAAGCTTTCTTT.

The chain links TRBV15 to TRBJ1-1; D ambiguous. Germline loops: CDR1 LNHNV, CDR2 YYDKDF (reference sequence). There are 16 residues in the CDR3. V was shortened by 0 bases and J by 2 bases, with 13 bases between the two germline ends. The DNA of the CDR3 is TGTGCCACCAGCAGAGAGAGGAACCGCCAAAACACTGAAGCTTTCTTT. Translation gives CATSRERNRQNTEAFF.

This clone came up once. V and J are TRBV7-9 and TRBJ2-1, with TRBD2 matching over 12 bases. Germline assignment: CDR1 SEHNR and CDR2 FQNEAQ (reference sequence). Trimming removed 5 bases from V and 4 bases from J; junction bases left unmatched: 6. CDR3 size: 16 residues. The CDR3 DNA reads TGTGCCAGCAGCGGTAGGACTAGCGGGATGTACAATGAGCAGTTCTTC. Translated: CASSGRTSGMYNEQFF.

This sequence joins TRBV12-3 or TRBV12-4 and TRBJ2-7; 8 bases are shared with TRBD1. The CDR3 is 13 residues long. V lost 5 bases, J lost 4 bases, and 4 bases stayed unmatched. The CDR3 bases are TGTGCCAGCAGTAGGGACAGGATATACGAGCAGTACTTC. It encodes CASSRDRIYEQYF.

J is TRBJ2-1 and V is TRBV6-4; D possibly corresponds to TRBD2 (6 bases). CDR1 and CDR2 from the germline V gene are MRHNA and SNTAGT. V shed 5 bases and J shed 7 bases, with 15 bases lying between them. This CDR3 is built from 14 residues. CDR3 residues: CASSPGLFGNEQFF. CDR3 coding DNA: TGTGCCAGCAGTCCGGGACTTTTTGGGAATGAGCAGTTCTTC.

CDR3 sequence (DNA): TGTGCCAGCAGCTCTCGGACTAGCGGTGAAGCCAAAAACATTCAGTACTTC. Translating gives CASSSRTSGEAKNIQYF. This chain joins TRBV27 and TRBJ2-4, with 10 nucleotides matching TRBD2. The V and J ends lost 6 bases and 0 bases, in that order; junction bases with no gene match: 8. The CDR3 length is 17 residues. Germline CDR1 is MNHEY and CDR2 is SMNVEV (reference sequence).

Remarks on this clone: A read error may produce the germline difference seen at one junction end. The chain combines TRBV11-2 with TRBJ1-1; 9 bases fit TRBD1. The CDR3 has 14 amino acids. Looked up from germline, CDR1 is SGHAT and CDR2 is FQNNGV. The CDR3, as DNA: TGTGCCAGCACCTTAACAGGGGGCGTCACTGAAGCTTTCTTT. This sequence encodes CASTLTGGVTEAFF. Drawing the rest from reference TRBV11-2 and TRBJ1-1, the complete variable domain is EAGVAQSPRYKIIEKRQSVAFWCNPISGHATLYWYQQILGQGPKLLIQFQNNGVVDDSQLPKDRFSAERLKGVDSTLKIQPAKLEDSAVYLCASTLTGGVTEAFFGQGTRLTVV.

The genes are TRBV25-1 and TRBJ2-5; 8 bases align to TRBD2. CDR1 is MGHDK, CDR2 SYGVNS, per germline. Trimming removed 5 bases from V and 5 bases from J; junction bases left unmatched: 10. This CDR3 is built from 15 residues. For the CDR3, the DNA is TGTGCCAGCAGTAATAGCGGGAAATTTGCGGAGACCCAGTACTTC. Amino acid sequence: CASSNSGKFAETQYF.

The V call is TRBV27, the J call TRBJ2-7, with TRBD2 matching over 10 bases. The CDR3 is 15 amino acids. Germline lookup yields CDR1 MNHEY and CDR2 SMNVEV (reference sequence). J was trimmed by 5 bases and V by 5 bases; bases with no gene match: 9. In DNA, the CDR3 is TGTGCCAGCAGTCCCCTAGCGGGAGTGACTCACGAGCAGTACTTC. This gives the protein CASSPLAGVTHEQYF.

The genes are TRBV7-2 and TRBJ2-3; 10 nucleotides agree with TRBD2. Germline assignment: CDR1 SGHTA and CDR2 FQGNSA. The J segment lost 4 bases and the V segment lost 2 bases, leaving 6 bases of the junction unmatched. The CDR3 loop spans 16 amino acids. The CDR3 loop reads CASSLPLLAGADTQYF. DNA of the CDR3: TGTGCCAGCAGCTTACCCCTCCTAGCGGGGGCAGATACGCAGTATTTT.